The 22 T cell receptor beta chains below all came from one sample that was sequenced in a study of CD8 T cells in Susac syndrome. A quantity of roughly 0.5 to 1 ug RNA underwent reverse transcription using random hexamers. TCRdb fed the immunoSEQ multiplex PCR reads into MiXCR, producing one record per CDR3 protein. Of approximately 260,000 distinct CDR3 sequences in the sample, 96% were seen once. The sequenced material came from CD4+ T cells from PBMCs. The receptors were gathered from a human donor with Susac syndrome.

This chain joins TRBV20-1 and TRBJ1-1; D unresolved. The CDR3 runs to 13 residues. The germline V and J ends were trimmed by 6 bases and 1 base, with 12 bases remaining between them. Germline CDR1 is DFQATT and CDR2 is SNEGSKA (reference sequence). CDR3 DNA sequence: TGCAGTGCGTGCGACTCAAGGAACACTGAAGCTTTCTTT. The encoded protein is CSACDSRNTEAFF.

The CDR3 DNA reads as TGTGCCAGCAGCTTATGGACCTTCGACCGTTTCGGGGAGCTGTTTTTT. Protein sequence: CASSLWTFDRFGELFF. The chain couples TRBV7-9 to TRBJ2-2; D gene uncertain. The germline V gene encodes CDR1 SEHNR and CDR2 FQNEAQ (reference sequence). The CDR3 has 16 residues. Trimming took off 2 bases at V and 7 bases at J, with 17 bases between the two ends.

The V and J genes are TRBV29-1 and TRBJ2-3, with 10 bases fitting TRBD2. After removal of 7 bases from V and 1 base from J, the junction contained 8 bases not matched to a gene. Germline CDR1 SQVTM, CDR2 ANQGSEA. This CDR3 contains 15 residues. The CDR3 nucleotides are TGCAGCGCTTGCCCCGGGACTAGCGGCACAGATACGCAGTATTTT. This codes for CSACPGTSGTDTQYF.

The chain joins TRBV14 to TRBJ2-2; TRBD1 aligns across 8 bases. V gave up 7 bases and J gave up 0 bases; unmatched junction bases: 1. This CDR3 has 14 amino acids. Germline-derived CDR1 and CDR2 are SGHDN and FVKESK. Written as DNA, the CDR3 is TGTGCCAGCACGGACAGGGCGAACACCGGGGAGCTGTTTTTT. This encodes CASTDRANTGELFF.

V and J are TRBV4-1 and TRBJ1-2, with 8 nucleotides matching TRBD1. The CDR3 has 16 amino acids. Germline-derived CDR1 and CDR2 are MGHRA and YSYEKL. Unmatched junction bases numbered 15, after V lost 4 bases and J lost 8 bases. CDR3 protein: CASSRGKGQGAWGYTF. The DNA for the CDR3 is TGCGCCAGCAGCCGAGGGAAGGGCCAGGGGGCTTGGGGCTACACCTTC.

CDR3 DNA sequence: TGTGCCAGCAGCCAGACCCGAGGGGATACGCAGTATTTT. This gives the protein CASSQTRGDTQYF. The chain uses TRBV7-8 and TRBJ2-3; tentatively, D is TRBD2 (5 bases). Trimming pared 5 bases from V and 6 bases from J, leaving 12 bases between. Germline CDR1 reads SGHVS; CDR2 reads FQNEAQ. The CDR3 runs to 13 residues.

CDR3 in DNA: TGTGCCACCAGCAGAGATCGTGGGAGAAGGGATGAGACCCAGTACTTC. Protein: CATSRDRGRRDETQYF. J is TRBJ2-5 and V is TRBV15, with D possibly matching TRBD2 (5 bases). V was shortened by 0 bases and J by 5 bases, with 16 bases between the two germline ends. The CDR3 is 16 amino acids. The V gene's germline CDR1 is LNHNV and CDR2 YYDKDF (reference sequence).

In DNA, the CDR3 is TGTGCCAGCAGCCGTGCTATGACCGGGGAGCTGTTTTTT. Protein product: CASSRAMTGELFF. J is TRBJ2-2 and V is TRBV14; no definite D call. The CDR3 is made up of 13 amino acids. Germline assignment: CDR1 SGHDN and CDR2 FVKESK. V dropped 4 bases and J dropped 5 bases, with 8 bases sitting between them.

V is TRBV7-2 and J is TRBJ2-7, with 7 positions matching TRBD1. V was clipped by 2 bases and J by 5 bases; unmatched bases: 12. The CDR3 length is 16 residues. Per germline, CDR1 SGHTA and CDR2 FQGNSA. The CDR3 sequence is CASSLFTGVKNHEQYF. In DNA form, the CDR3 reads TGTGCCAGCAGCTTATTTACAGGGGTTAAAAACCACGAGCAGTACTTC.

The rearrangement links TRBV20-1 to TRBJ2-5, with no clear D. CDR1 is DFQATT, CDR2 SNEGSKA, per germline (reference sequence). V lost 6 bases to trimming and J lost 1 base, with 12 bases between them. The CDR3 consists of 13 residues. CDR3 region: CSALVPIQETQYF. CDR3 bases: TGCAGTGCGTTGGTCCCGATCCAAGAGACCCAGTACTTC.

The CDR3 DNA reads TGTGCCAGCTCACCTTACCCCCCGGCAGGGGCGTGGGGCTACACCTTC. Protein sequence: CASSPYPPAGAWGYTF. The rearrangement joins TRBV18 to TRBJ1-2; tentatively, D is TRBD1 (6 bases). Germline loops: CDR1 KGHSH, CDR2 LQKENI. The CDR3 length is 16 residues. V shed 3 bases and J shed 8 bases, with 22 bases lying between them.

The J gene is TRBJ2-4, the V gene TRBV9; TRBD2 matches 7 bases. From germline, CDR1 is SGDLS and CDR2 YYNGEE. The CDR3 runs 18 residues. Unmatched junction bases numbered 9, after V lost 0 bases and J lost 0 bases. The CDR3 nucleotides read TGTGCCAGCAGCGTAGGGGGTCAGCGGGGTATAGCCAAAAACATTCAGTACTTC. Protein product: CASSVGGQRGIAKNIQYF. Complete variable domain (other parts from reference TRBV9 and TRBJ2-4): DSGVTQTPKHLITATGQRVTLRCSPRSGDLSVYWYQQSLDQGLQFLIQYYNGEERAKGNILERFSAQQFPDLHSELNLSSLELGDSALYFCASSVGGQRGIAKNIQYFGAGTRLSVL.

This chain joins TRBV10-3 and TRBJ1-5; TRBD1 matches 7 bases. The CDR3 is made up of 15 amino acids. Germline CDR1 and CDR2: ENHRY and SYGVKD. Trimming took 0 bases from V and 9 from J; bases not matched to a gene: 8. Here the CDR3 DNA reads TGTGCCATCAGTGAGTCGGAGACAGGGACTCGGCCCCAGCATTTT. This sequence encodes CAISESETGTRPQHF.

The chain couples TRBV20-1 to TRBJ2-3; 8 nucleotides line up with TRBD1. The J segment lost 0 bases and the V segment lost 2 bases, leaving 1 base of the junction unmatched. CDR1 DFQATT and CDR2 SNEGSKA come from the germline V gene (reference sequence). The CDR3 loop spans 14 amino acids. The CDR3 protein is CSARPGGSTDTQYF. CDR3 bases: TGCAGTGCTAGACCAGGGGGCAGCACAGATACGCAGTATTTT.

V is TRBV6-5 and J is TRBJ2-5; no clear D. V was trimmed by 0 bases and J by 5 bases, leaving 10 bases between them. Germline V gene lookup returns CDR1 MNHEY and CDR2 SVGAGI. The CDR3 length is 14 residues. This CDR3 is CASSYSFATETQYF. Here the CDR3 DNA reads TGTGCCAGCAGTTACTCGTTCGCGACGGAGACCCAGTACTTC.

The V and J genes are TRBV24-1 and TRBJ2-1, with TRBD1 identical over 7 bases. The CDR3 spans 14 residues. Germline lookup yields CDR1 KGHDR and CDR2 SFDVKD. The ends lost 4 bases at V and 5 bases at J; junction bases unmatched: 4. CDR3 in DNA: TGTGCCACCAGTGAGTCGGGACAGAACAATGAGCAGTTCTTC. Amino acid sequence: CATSESGQNNEQFF.

The chain couples TRBV7-2 to TRBJ2-2; no reliable D call. Germline V CDR1 and CDR2: SGHTA, FQGNSA. The CDR3 length is 14 residues. Trimming cost V 1 base and J 0 bases, with 3 bases left between them. The CDR3 loop reads CASSLVANTGELFF. The CDR3 nucleotides read TGTGCCAGCAGCTTAGTAGCGAACACCGGGGAGCTGTTTTTT.

Here the CDR3 reads CASSAQSRTEAFF. In DNA, the CDR3 is TGTGCCAGCAGCGCCCAATCTCGCACTGAAGCTTTCTTT. The V and J genes are TRBV9 and TRBJ1-1; D unclear. Germline V gene data show CDR1 as SGDLS and CDR2 as YYNGEE. The ends were cut back, 3 bases at V and 4 bases at J, with 10 bases in the middle. This CDR3 is 13 amino acids long.

The rearrangement links TRBV29-1 to TRBJ2-2; 14 nucleotides agree with TRBD2. Germline CDR1 and CDR2: SQVTM and ANQGSEA. The CDR3 covers 16 residues. V was clipped by 1 base and J by 6 bases; unmatched bases: 4. Here the CDR3 reads CSVEGQTSGRAGELFF. CDR3 DNA: TGCAGCGTTGAAGGCCAGACTAGCGGGAGGGCCGGGGAGCTGTTTTTT.

The chain is built from TRBV28 and TRBJ2-7; D possibly corresponds to TRBD1 (5 bases). This CDR3 has 14 residues. Germline V gene data show CDR1 as MDHEN and CDR2 as SYDVKM. With 5 bases removed from V and 3 bases from J, the gap between germline ends came to 14 bases. As DNA, the CDR3 is TGTGCCAGCAGTACCTCAGGGATCGACTACGAGCAGTACTTC. It translates to CASSTSGIDYEQYF.

This chain links TRBV5-1 with TRBJ2-7, with TRBD2 identical over 11 bases. CDR3 length equals 14 residues. Germline V gives CDR1 SGHRS, CDR2 YFSETQ. The V and J ends lost 6 bases and 5 bases, in that order; junction bases with no gene match: 7. The CDR3 sequence is CASTRTSGLHEQYF. Here the CDR3 DNA reads TGCGCCAGCACCAGGACTAGCGGGCTCCACGAGCAGTACTTC.

The chain joins TRBV5-4 to TRBJ2-2, with 10 nucleotides matching TRBD1. This CDR3 spans 18 amino acids. V dropped 4 bases and J dropped 4; count of bases not matched to a gene: 13. Per the germline V gene, CDR1 is SGHNT and CDR2 is YYREEE (reference sequence). The CDR3 nucleotides are TGTGCCAGCAGCACGCGGGACAGGGGTTTGCGTAGCACCGGGGAGCTGTTTTTT. The encoded protein is CASSTRDRGLRSTGELFF.